The clone carrying this T cell receptor (beta chain) occurred a few times. Its specificity is not known. Other nucleotide sequences from this sample produce the same CDR3. The V end was cut by 4 bases, the J end by 0 bases, with 11 bases between. CDR1 is SGHRS, CDR2 YFSETQ, per germline. The CDR3 totals 15 residues. TCRdb keeps only in-frame clones here, not all; method: immunoSEQ multiplex PCR. The sample consists of roughly 760,000 clones, around 72% of them appearing once. The data derive from a study of shared clonotypes between healthy human individuals. Study outcomes and limitations: Among a handful of donors, approximately 5% of naive CD4 clonotypes were found in common. Non-shared clonotypes showed lower generation probabilities than clonotypes common to all four donors.

CD4+ cells were split into CD45RA+ naive and CD45RA-negative memory subsets. This clonotype was obtained from a woman in her twenties or thirties in good health. The chain has TRBV5-1 and TRBJ2-1; no firm D call. Sequenced sample: memory CD4+ T cells sorted from blood. Subset: CD45RA-negative fraction. This CDR3 reads CASSHDTSSYNEQFF. CDR3 nucleotide sequence: TGCGCCAGCAGCCACGACACGAGCTCCTACAATGAGCAGTTCTTC.